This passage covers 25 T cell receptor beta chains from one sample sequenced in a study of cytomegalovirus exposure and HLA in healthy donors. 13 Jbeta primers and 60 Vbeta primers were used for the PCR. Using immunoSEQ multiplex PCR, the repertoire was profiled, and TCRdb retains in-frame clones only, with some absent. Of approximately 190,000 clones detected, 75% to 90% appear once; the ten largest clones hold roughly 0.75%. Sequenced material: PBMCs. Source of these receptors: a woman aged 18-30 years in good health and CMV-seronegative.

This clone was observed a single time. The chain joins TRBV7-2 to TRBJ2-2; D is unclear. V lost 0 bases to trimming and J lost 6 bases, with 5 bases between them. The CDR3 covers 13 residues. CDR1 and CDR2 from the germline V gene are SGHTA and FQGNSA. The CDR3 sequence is CASSLAGSGELFF. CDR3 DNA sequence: TGTGCCAGCAGCTTAGCCGGGTCCGGGGAGCTGTTTTTT.

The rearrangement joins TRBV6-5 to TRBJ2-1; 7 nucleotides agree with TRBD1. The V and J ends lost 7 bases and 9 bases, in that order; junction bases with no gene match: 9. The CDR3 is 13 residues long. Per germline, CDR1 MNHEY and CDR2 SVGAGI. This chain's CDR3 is CASTTTRGLEQFF. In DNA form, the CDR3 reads TGTGCCAGCACCACGACAAGGGGGCTTGAGCAGTTCTTC.

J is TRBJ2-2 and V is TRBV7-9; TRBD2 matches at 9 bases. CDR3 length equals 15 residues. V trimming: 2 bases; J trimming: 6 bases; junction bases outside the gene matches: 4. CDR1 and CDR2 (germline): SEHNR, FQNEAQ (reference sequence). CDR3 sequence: CASSLLAGLAGELFF. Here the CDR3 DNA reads TGTGCCAGCAGCTTACTAGCGGGACTTGCCGGGGAGCTGTTTTTT. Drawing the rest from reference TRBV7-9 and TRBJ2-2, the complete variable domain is DTGVSQNPRHKITKRGQNVTFRCDPISEHNRLYWYRQTLGQGPEFLTYFQNEAQLEKSRLLSDRFSAERPKGSFSTLEIQRTEQGDSAMYLCASSLLAGLAGELFFGEGSRLTVL.

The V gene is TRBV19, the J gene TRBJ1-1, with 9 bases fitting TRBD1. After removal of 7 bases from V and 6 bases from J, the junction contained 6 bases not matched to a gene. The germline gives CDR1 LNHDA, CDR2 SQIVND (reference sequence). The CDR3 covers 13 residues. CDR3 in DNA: TGTGCCAGTAACTTTGGGACAGGGTCTGAAGCTTTCTTT. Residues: CASNFGTGSEAFF.

CDR3 loop: CASSPDSRLGTDTQYF. CDR3 coding DNA: TGTGCCAGTAGTCCAGACAGTCGACTCGGCACAGATACGCAGTATTTT. The V and J genes are TRBV19 and TRBJ2-3; TRBD1 might be the D (5 bases). Germline CDR1 is LNHDA and CDR2 is SQIVND (reference sequence). V gave up 5 bases and J gave up 1 base, with 16 bases separating them. This CDR3 is 16 amino acids long. Variable domain in full (rest from reference TRBV19 and TRBJ2-3): DGGITQSPKYLFRKEGQNVTLSCEQNLNHDAMYWYRQDPGQGLRLIYYSQIVNDFQKGDIAEGYSVSREKKESFPLTVTSAQKNPTAFYLCASSPDSRLGTDTQYFGPGTRLTVL.

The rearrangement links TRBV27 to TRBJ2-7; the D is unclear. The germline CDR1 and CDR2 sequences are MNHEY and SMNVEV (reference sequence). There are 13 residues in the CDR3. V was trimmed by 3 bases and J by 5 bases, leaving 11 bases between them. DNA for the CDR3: TGTGCCAGCAGTTTCTGGCAGAAGAACGAGCAGTACTTC. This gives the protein CASSFWQKNEQYF.

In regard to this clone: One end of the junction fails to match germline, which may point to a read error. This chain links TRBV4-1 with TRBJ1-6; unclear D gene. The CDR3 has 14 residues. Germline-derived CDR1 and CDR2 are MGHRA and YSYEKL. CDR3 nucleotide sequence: TGCGCCAGCAGCGAAGAGGGAGGGTATTCACCCCTCCACTTT. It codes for CASSEEGGYSPLHF.

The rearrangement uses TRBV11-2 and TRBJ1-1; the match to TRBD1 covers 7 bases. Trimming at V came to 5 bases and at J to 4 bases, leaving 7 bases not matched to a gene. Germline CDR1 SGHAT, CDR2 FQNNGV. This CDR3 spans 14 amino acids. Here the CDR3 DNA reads TGTGCCAGCAGCCTCGCACAGGGGACCACTGAAGCTTTCTTT. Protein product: CASSLAQGTTEAFF.

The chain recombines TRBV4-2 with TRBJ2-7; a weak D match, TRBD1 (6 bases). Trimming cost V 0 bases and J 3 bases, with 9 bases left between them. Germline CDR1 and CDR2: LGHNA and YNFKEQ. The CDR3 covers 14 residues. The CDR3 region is CASSQDGGNYEQYF. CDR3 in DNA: TGTGCCAGCAGCCAAGATGGGGGCAACTACGAGCAGTACTTC.

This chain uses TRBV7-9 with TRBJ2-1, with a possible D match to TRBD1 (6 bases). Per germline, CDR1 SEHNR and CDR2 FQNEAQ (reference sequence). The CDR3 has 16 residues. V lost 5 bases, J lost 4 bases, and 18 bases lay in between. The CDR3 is CASSPGEWTFYNEQFF. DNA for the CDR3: TGTGCCAGCAGCCCAGGGGAATGGACGTTTTACAATGAGCAGTTCTTC.

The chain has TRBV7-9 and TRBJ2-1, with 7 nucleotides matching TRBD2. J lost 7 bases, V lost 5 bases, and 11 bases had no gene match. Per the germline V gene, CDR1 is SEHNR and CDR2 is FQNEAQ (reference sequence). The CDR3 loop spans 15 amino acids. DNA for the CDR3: TGTGCCAGCAGCCCCTTCGGGGAGGGCCGGAATGAGCAGTTCTTC. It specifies CASSPFGEGRNEQFF.

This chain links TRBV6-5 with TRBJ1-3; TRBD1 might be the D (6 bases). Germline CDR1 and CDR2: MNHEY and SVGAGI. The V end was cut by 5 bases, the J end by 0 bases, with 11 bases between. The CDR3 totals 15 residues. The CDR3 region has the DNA TGTGCCAGCAGTAGGGACATATCCTCTGGAAACACCATATATTTT. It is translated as CASSRDISSGNTIYF.

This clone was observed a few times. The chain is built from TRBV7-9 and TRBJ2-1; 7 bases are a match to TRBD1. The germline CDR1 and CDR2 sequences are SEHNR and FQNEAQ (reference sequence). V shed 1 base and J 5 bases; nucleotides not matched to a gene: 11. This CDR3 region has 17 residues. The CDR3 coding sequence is TGTGCCAGCAGCTTAGATCCAGGGGGTTTATTCAACAATGAGCAGTTCTTC. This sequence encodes CASSLDPGGLFNNEQFF.

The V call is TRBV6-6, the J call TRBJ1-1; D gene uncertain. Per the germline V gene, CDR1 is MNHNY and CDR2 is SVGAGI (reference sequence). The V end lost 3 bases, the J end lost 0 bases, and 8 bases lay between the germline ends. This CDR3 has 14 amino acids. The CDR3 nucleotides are TGTGCCAGCAGTTATGGCCAGTTGAACACTGAAGCTTTCTTT. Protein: CASSYGQLNTEAFF.

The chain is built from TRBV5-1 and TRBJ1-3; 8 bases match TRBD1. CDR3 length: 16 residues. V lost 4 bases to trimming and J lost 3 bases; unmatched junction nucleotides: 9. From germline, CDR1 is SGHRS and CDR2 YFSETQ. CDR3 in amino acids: CASSVSTGAGGNTIYF. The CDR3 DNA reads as TGCGCCAGCAGCGTGTCGACAGGGGCCGGTGGAAACACCATATATTTT.

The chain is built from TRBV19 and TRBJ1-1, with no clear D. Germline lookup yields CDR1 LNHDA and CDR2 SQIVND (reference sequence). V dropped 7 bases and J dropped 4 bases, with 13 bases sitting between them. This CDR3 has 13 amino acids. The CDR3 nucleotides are TGTGCCAGTACCCGGGGTGGGTTCACTGAAGCTTTCTTT. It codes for CASTRGGFTEAFF.

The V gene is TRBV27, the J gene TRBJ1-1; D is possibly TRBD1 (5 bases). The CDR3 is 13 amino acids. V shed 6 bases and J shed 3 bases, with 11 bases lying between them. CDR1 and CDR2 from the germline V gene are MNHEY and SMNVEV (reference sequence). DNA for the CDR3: TGTGCCAGCAGCCTAGGGGTGGACACTGAAGCTTTCTTT. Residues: CASSLGVDTEAFF.

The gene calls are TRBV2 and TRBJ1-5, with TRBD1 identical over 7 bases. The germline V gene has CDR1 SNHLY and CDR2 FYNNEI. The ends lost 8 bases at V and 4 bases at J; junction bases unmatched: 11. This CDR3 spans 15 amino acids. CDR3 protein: CASGGQQKPNQPQHF. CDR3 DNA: TGTGCCAGCGGGGGACAGCAGAAACCGAATCAGCCCCAGCATTTT.

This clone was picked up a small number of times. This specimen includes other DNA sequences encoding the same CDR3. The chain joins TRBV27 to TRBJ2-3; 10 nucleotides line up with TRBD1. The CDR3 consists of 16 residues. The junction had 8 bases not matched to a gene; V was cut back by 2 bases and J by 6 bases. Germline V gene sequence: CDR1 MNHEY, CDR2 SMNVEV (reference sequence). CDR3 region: CASSLRDRGRGDTQYF. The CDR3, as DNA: TGTGCCAGCAGTTTACGGGACAGGGGTCGGGGGGATACGCAGTATTTT.

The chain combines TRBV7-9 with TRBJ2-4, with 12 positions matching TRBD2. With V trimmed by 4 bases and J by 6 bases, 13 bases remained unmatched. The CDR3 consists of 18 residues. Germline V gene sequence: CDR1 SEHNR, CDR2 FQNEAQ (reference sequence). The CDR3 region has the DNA TGTGCCAGCAGCTGGGTGACTAGCGGGGGACTCAGGGGAAACATTCAGTACTTC. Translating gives CASSWVTSGGLRGNIQYF.

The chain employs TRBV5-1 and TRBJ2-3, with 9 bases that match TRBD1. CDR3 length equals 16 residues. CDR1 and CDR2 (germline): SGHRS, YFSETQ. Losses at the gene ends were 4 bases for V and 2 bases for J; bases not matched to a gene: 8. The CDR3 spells CASSLGQGTTTDTQYF. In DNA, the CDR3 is TGCGCCAGCAGCCTAGGACAGGGGACAACCACAGATACGCAGTATTTT.

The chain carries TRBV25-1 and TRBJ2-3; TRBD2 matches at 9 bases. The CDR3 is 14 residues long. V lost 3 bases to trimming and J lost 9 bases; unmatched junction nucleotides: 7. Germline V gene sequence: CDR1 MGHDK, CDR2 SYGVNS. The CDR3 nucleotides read TGTGCCAGCAGTGATAGCGGGGGTCTGGAGACGCAGTATTTT. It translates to CASSDSGGLETQYF. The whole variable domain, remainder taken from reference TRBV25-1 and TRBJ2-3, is EADIYQTPRYLVIGTGKKITLECSQTMGHDKMYWYQQDPGMELHLIHYSYGVNSTEKGDLSSESTVSRIRTEHFPLTLESARPSHTSQYLCASSDSGGLETQYFGPGTRLTVL.

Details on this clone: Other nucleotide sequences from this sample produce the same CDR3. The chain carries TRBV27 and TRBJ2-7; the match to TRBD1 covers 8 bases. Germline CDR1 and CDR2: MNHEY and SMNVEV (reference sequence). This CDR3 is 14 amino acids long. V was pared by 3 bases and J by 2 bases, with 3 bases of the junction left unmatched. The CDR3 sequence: CASSLGDRTYEQYF. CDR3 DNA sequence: TGTGCCAGCAGTTTGGGGGACAGGACCTACGAGCAGTACTTC.

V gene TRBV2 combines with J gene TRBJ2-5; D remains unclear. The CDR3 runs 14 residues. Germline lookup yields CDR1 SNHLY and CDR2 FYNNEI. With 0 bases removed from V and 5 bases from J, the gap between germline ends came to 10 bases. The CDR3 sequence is CASSEAQRQETQYF. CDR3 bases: TGTGCCAGCAGTGAAGCTCAGCGTCAGGAGACCCAGTACTTC.

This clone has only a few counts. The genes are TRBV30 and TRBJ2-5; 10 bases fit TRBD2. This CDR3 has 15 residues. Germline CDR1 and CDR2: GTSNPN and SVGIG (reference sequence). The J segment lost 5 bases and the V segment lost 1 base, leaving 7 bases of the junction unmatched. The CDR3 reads CAWSEIAGGRETQYF. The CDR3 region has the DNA TGTGCCTGGAGTGAAATAGCGGGAGGTCGTGAGACCCAGTACTTC.